This paragraph reports one T cell receptor beta chain. As yet, its antigen is unknown. This specimen comes from a study of identical twins. Study-level results: A lower insertion count was a feature of abundant cord blood beta clonotypes, with no such feature in memory repertoires. In monozygotic twins, models underestimated the sharing of out-of-frame TCR alpha.

A universal primer binding site was introduced by template switching. The final cDNA contained unique molecular identifiers. TCRdb redid the calling of the 5' RACE reads with MiXCR, one entry per CDR3 protein. The profile covers around 690,000 distinct CDR3 sequences, with about 20% appearing a single time and over 4% taken by the ten largest. There are 15 residues in the CDR3. V lost 5 bases and J 0 bases, leaving 11 bases between the germline ends. The data were also submitted as part of a second study, on T cells expressing NK-cell markers. That paper states: The TCR beta repertoires originated in sorted CD3+CD56+NKG2C+, CD3+CD56+NKG2C- and CD3+CD56-NKG2C+ T cells.

This clonotype was sampled from a woman between 18 and 30 years old in good health. The chain employs TRBV12-3 or TRBV12-4 and TRBJ2-1; D is ambiguous. Sequenced sample: PBMCs. The CDR3 DNA reads as TGTGCCAGCAGTGCGGACGGCCTCTCCTACAATGAGCAGTTCTTC. Translating gives CASSADGLSYNEQFF.